One and the same sample provided the 26 T cell receptor beta chains below, sequenced in a study of blood T cell repertoires in COVID-19. TCRdb's table, derived via immunoSEQ multiplex PCR, lists solely in-frame clones and lacks some. The sample lists about 270,000 clones, 80% to 85% occurring once. Sample: peripheral blood. These receptors originate from a woman aged 55-69 years with active or convalescent COVID-19.

The V and J genes are TRBV7-9 and TRBJ1-1, with TRBD1 matching over 8 bases. CDR3 length equals 15 residues. Per germline, CDR1 SEHNR and CDR2 FQNEAQ (reference sequence). The V and J ends lost 4 bases and 6 bases, in that order; junction bases with no gene match: 10. The CDR3 loop reads CASSSLTGGVAEAFF. CDR3 nucleotides: TGTGCCAGCAGCTCGCTCACAGGGGGAGTGGCTGAAGCTTTCTTT.

The V gene is TRBV7-9, the J gene TRBJ2-3; the D gene is possibly TRBD2 (5 bases). Trimming removed 1 base from V and 1 base from J, with 9 bases in between. From germline, CDR1 is SEHNR and CDR2 FQNEAQ (reference sequence). CDR3 length: 15 amino acids. The DNA of the CDR3 is TGTGCCAGCAGCTTAGACGCGGGCGGCACAGATACGCAGTATTTT. Protein product: CASSLDAGGTDTQYF.

The genes are TRBV6-2 or TRBV6-3 and TRBJ2-2, with TRBD1 identical over 8 bases. J lost 16 bases, V lost 1 base, and 8 bases had no gene match. CDR3 length: 13 amino acids. Germline CDR1 is MNHEY and CDR2 is SVGEGT. This chain's CDR3 is CASSYFDRGEGFF. Written as DNA, the CDR3 is TGTGCCAGCAGTTACTTCGACAGGGGAGAGGGGTTTTTT.

This rearrangement joins TRBV12-5 to TRBJ1-6; D not resolved. With 0 bases removed from V and 8 bases from J, the gap between germline ends came to 11 bases. The CDR3 has 15 amino acids. Germline V lookup: CDR1 LGHNT, CDR2 FRNRAP. This chain's CDR3 is CASGLVLGRHSPLHF. In DNA form, the CDR3 reads TGTGCTAGTGGTTTGGTATTGGGCAGGCATTCACCCCTCCACTTT.

This clone was recorded once. This chain uses TRBV4-3 with TRBJ2-5; D is possibly TRBD2 (6 bases). The CDR3 runs to 14 residues. Germline V gives CDR1 LGHNA, CDR2 YSLEER. V shed 0 bases and J shed 7 bases, with 12 bases lying between them. The CDR3: CASSQEGGGGTQYF. CDR3 bases: TGCGCCAGCAGCCAAGAGGGGGGTGGTGGGACCCAGTACTTC.

In its sample, this clone was seen a few times. V gene TRBV11-2 combines with J gene TRBJ1-5; TRBD1 might be the D (5 bases). V was cut by 6 bases and J by 3 bases, with 9 bases left in between. The CDR3 has 13 residues. The germline gives CDR1 SGHAT, CDR2 FQNNGV. Written as DNA, the CDR3 is TGTGCCAGCAGTAGGGACTTCAATCAGCCCCAGCATTTT. Protein: CASSRDFNQPQHF.

This clone was recorded a few times. In DNA, the CDR3 is TGTGCCAGCAGTGACAGAGGGACAGGGGACGAGGGGGAGCAGTACTTC. Protein product: CASSDRGTGDEGEQYF. The rearrangement uses TRBV6-1 and TRBJ2-7, with 10 bases identical to TRBD1. Germline loops: CDR1 MNHNS, CDR2 SASEGT. This CDR3 is 16 amino acids long. V was clipped by 3 bases and J by 7 bases; unmatched bases: 12.

This clone was detected ten times or more. The chain recombines TRBV30 with TRBJ1-2, with D perhaps TRBD1 (5 bases). CDR3 size: 15 residues. The germline CDR1 and CDR2 sequences are GTSNPN and SVGIG (reference sequence). The V end was cut by 2 bases, the J end by 7 bases, with 20 bases between. CDR3 sequence reads: CAWSLMDGGRSGYTF. Written as DNA, the CDR3 is TGTGCCTGGAGTCTCATGGACGGGGGTCGGTCTGGCTACACCTTC.

CDR3 loop: CASRVGQAGGEQYF. Written as DNA, the CDR3 is TGTGCCAGTAGAGTGGGACAGGCAGGAGGCGAGCAGTACTTC. V is TRBV19 and J is TRBJ2-7; 8 nucleotides line up with TRBD1. Germline values: CDR1 LNHDA, CDR2 SQIVND (reference sequence). V lost 6 bases and J lost 6; bases outside the gene matches: 10. CDR3 size: 14 residues.

This sequence joins TRBV4-1 and TRBJ2-7, with a tentative D call TRBD2 (6 bases). V lost 3 bases to trimming and J lost 6 bases, with 15 bases between them. The CDR3 runs 14 residues. From germline, CDR1 is MGHRA and CDR2 YSYEKL. The chain's CDR3 is CASSHASGGVEQYF. DNA of the CDR3: TGCGCCAGCAGCCATGCTTCAGGCGGGGTCGAGCAGTACTTC.

This chain uses TRBV24-1 with TRBJ2-2; 15 bases match TRBD2. The CDR3 loop spans 18 amino acids. Germline V lookup: CDR1 KGHDR, CDR2 SFDVKD. V was pared by 4 bases and J by 3 bases, with 5 bases of the junction left unmatched. CDR3 sequence: CATSDWTSGGADTGELFF. Written as DNA, the CDR3 is TGTGCCACCAGTGACTGGACTAGCGGGGGGGCCGACACCGGGGAGCTGTTTTTT.

The gene calls are TRBV7-9 and TRBJ1-5, with 9 bases fitting TRBD1. Germline CDR1 is SEHNR and CDR2 is FQNEAQ (reference sequence). The CDR3 contains 17 residues. Germline trimming cut 5 bases from V and 6 bases from J; bases unmatched to any gene: 14. This chain's CDR3 is CASSRWTGDGVGQPQHF. CDR3 DNA: TGTGCCAGCAGCCGTTGGACAGGGGACGGGGTTGGTCAGCCCCAGCATTTT.

The V call is TRBV10-3, the J call TRBJ1-2; 7 nucleotides agree with TRBD1. The CDR3 consists of 16 residues. Germline lookup yields CDR1 ENHRY and CDR2 SYGVKD. The J segment lost 2 bases and the V segment lost 4 bases, leaving 10 bases of the junction unmatched. The CDR3 coding sequence is TGTGCCATCAGTGGCACAAGGGACAGTCCCAACTATGGCTACACCTTC. This codes for CAISGTRDSPNYGYTF.

This clone was recorded a few times. The chain recombines TRBV28 with TRBJ2-2; 10 bases map to TRBD1. The germline V gene has CDR1 MDHEN and CDR2 SYDVKM. The CDR3 is 15 amino acids. V gave up 6 bases and J gave up 1 base; unmatched junction bases: 2. CDR3 sequence reads: CASRGTGENTGELFF. Here the CDR3 DNA reads TGTGCCAGCAGAGGGACAGGGGAGAACACCGGGGAGCTGTTTTTT.

V gene TRBV29-1 combines with J gene TRBJ1-2, with D unclear. From germline, CDR1 is SQVTM and CDR2 ANQGSEA. The V and J ends lost 4 bases and 4 bases respectively, with 16 bases between them. CDR3 size: 14 residues. The CDR3 bases are TGCAGCGTTGTTCTTTTCGGCGGAAGCTATGGCTACACCTTC. It is translated as CSVVLFGGSYGYTF.

The V call is TRBV5-6, the J call TRBJ2-3; 9 bases align to TRBD2. The germline V gene has CDR1 SGHDT and CDR2 YYEEEE. There are 15 residues in the CDR3. J was trimmed by 6 bases and V by 1 base; bases with no gene match: 6. CDR3 residues: CASSLLASGDDTQYF. Here the CDR3 DNA reads TGTGCCAGCAGCTTGCTGGCTAGCGGGGATGATACGCAGTATTTT.

The chain joins TRBV7-9 to TRBJ2-5, with a weak D call TRBD1 (6 bases). CDR1 is SEHNR and CDR2 is FQNEAQ in the germline V gene (reference sequence). The CDR3 covers 17 residues. The V end lost 0 bases, the J end lost 2 bases, and 16 bases lay between the germline ends. CDR3 in amino acids: CASSLAITGPLQETQYF. The CDR3 DNA reads TGTGCCAGCAGCTTAGCGATAACAGGGCCCTTACAAGAGACCCAGTACTTC.

This chain uses TRBV19 with TRBJ2-3; D unresolved. Trimming removed 5 bases at V and 6 bases at J, with 6 bases between. The germline V gene has CDR1 LNHDA and CDR2 SQIVND (reference sequence). The CDR3 sequence is 11 residues long. In nucleotides, the CDR3 is TGTGCCAGTAGTCAGATCGATACGCAGTATTTT. This codes for CASSQIDTQYF.

This clone was seen a single time. This chain connects TRBV6-5 to TRBJ1-6; D possibly corresponds to TRBD1 (6 bases). With 8 bases removed from V and 9 bases from J, the gap between germline ends came to 17 bases. The CDR3 has 14 amino acids. Germline loops: CDR1 MNHEY, CDR2 SVGAGI. CDR3: CASRTVAGSSPLHF. CDR3 DNA: TGTGCCAGCCGGACAGTGGCGGGTAGTTCACCCCTCCACTTT.

The genes are TRBV20-1 and TRBJ1-3; D gene unclear. Germline-derived CDR1 and CDR2 are DFQATT and SNEGSKA (reference sequence). V gave up 2 bases and J gave up 10 bases, with 9 bases separating them. The CDR3 totals 11 residues. DNA of the CDR3: TGCAGTGCTAGAACATCGGGGACCATATATTTT. This gives the protein CSARTSGTIYF.

The chain employs TRBV30 and TRBJ2-7, with TRBD2 matching 7 bases. The junction had 4 bases not matched to a gene; V was cut back by 2 bases and J by 0 bases. CDR1 and CDR2 from the germline V gene are GTSNPN and SVGIG (reference sequence). This CDR3 spans 14 amino acids. The CDR3 bases are TGTGCCTGGAGTAGGGGAGGGACCTCCTACGAGCAGTACTTC. Protein sequence: CAWSRGGTSYEQYF.

This clone has more than one count but fewer than ten. The CDR3: CSVLDRAYEQYF. DNA of the CDR3: TGCAGCGTTTTGGACAGGGCCTACGAGCAGTACTTC. The chain couples TRBV29-1 to TRBJ2-7; 8 bases agree with TRBD1. This CDR3 contains 12 residues. V shed 5 bases and J 2 bases; nucleotides not matched to a gene: 2. Looked up from germline, CDR1 is SQVTM and CDR2 is ANQGSEA.

The chain links TRBV7-8 to TRBJ2-5; 8 bases are a match to TRBD2. J was trimmed by 5 bases and V by 3 bases; bases with no gene match: 5. Germline V CDR1 and CDR2: SGHVS, FQNEAQ. The CDR3 length is 14 residues. The CDR3 region has the DNA TGTGCCAGCAGCTTGACGGGGGGGCCTGAGACCCAGTACTTC. Its protein product is CASSLTGGPETQYF.

The chain joins TRBV6-5 to TRBJ2-1; D uncertain. This CDR3 comprises 12 residues. Per the germline V gene, CDR1 is MNHEY and CDR2 is SVGAGI. Trimming took 4 bases from V and 7 from J, leaving 8 bases between them. DNA of the CDR3: TGTGCCAGCAGTTCCGTCAGGAATGAGCAGTTCTTC. Translation: CASSSVRNEQFF.

The rearrangement uses TRBV27 and TRBJ1-1; 7 bases agree with TRBD1. Germline V gives CDR1 MNHEY, CDR2 SMNVEV (reference sequence). V was pared by 4 bases and J by 5 bases, with 7 bases of the junction left unmatched. The CDR3 extends over 14 amino acids. CDR3 bases: TGTGCCAGCAGTTACTCTGACAGGGTGACTGAAGCTTTCTTT. Translation gives CASSYSDRVTEAFF.

V and J are TRBV2 and TRBJ2-7, with a tentative D call TRBD2 (6 bases). With 8 bases removed from V and 0 bases from J, the gap between germline ends came to 14 bases. The CDR3 contains 14 residues. The germline CDR1 and CDR2 sequences are SNHLY and FYNNEI. CDR3 protein: CASGGLSASYEQYF. DNA for the CDR3: TGTGCCAGCGGAGGACTATCGGCCTCCTACGAGCAGTACTTC.